These 15 T cell receptor beta chains came from one sample sequenced in a study of blood T cell repertoires in COVID-19. This table comes from immunoSEQ multiplex PCR, and its TCRdb copy is limited to in-frame clones, with some not included. Among roughly 230,000 clones listed, approximately 86% were seen once. The sequenced sample consisted of peripheral blood. The source of these receptors is a human donor in a cohort sampled during active COVID-19.

The J gene is TRBJ2-7, the V gene TRBV28, with TRBD2 as a possible D gene (5 bases). This CDR3 spans 14 amino acids. V lost 6 bases and J 3 bases, leaving 15 bases between the germline ends. Germline V gene lookup returns CDR1 MDHEN and CDR2 SYDVKM. The CDR3, as DNA: TGTGCCAGCAGACCAAACGGACTCTACTACGAGCAGTACTTC. Its protein product is CASRPNGLYYEQYF.

This chain uses TRBV29-1 with TRBJ1-2, with a tentative D call TRBD1 (6 bases). V was trimmed by 4 bases and J by 1 base, leaving 10 bases between them. The CDR3 loop spans 13 amino acids. The germline V gene encodes CDR1 SQVTM and CDR2 ANQGSEA. CDR3 in DNA: TGCAGCGTTGGGGGACAAGATAACTATGGCTACACCTTC. This sequence encodes CSVGGQDNYGYTF.

The table lists this clone with a few counts. This chain connects TRBV11-2 to TRBJ1-6, with D possibly TRBD1 on 5 matching bases. The CDR3 covers 13 residues. Trimming shortened V by 5 bases and J by 11 bases, and 13 bases separated the two germline ends. Looked up from germline, CDR1 is SGHAT and CDR2 is FQNNGV. The CDR3 sequence: CASSQRTLPPLHF. Written as DNA, the CDR3 is TGTGCCAGCAGCCAGAGGACACTTCCACCCCTCCACTTT.

This clone has just a few counts. The chain is built from TRBV11-3 and TRBJ1-4, with D possibly being TRBD1 (5 bases). Germline V lookup: CDR1 SGHNT, CDR2 YENEEA. The CDR3 is 18 residues long. V lost 2 bases and J lost 8, with 24 bases in between. This chain's CDR3 is CASSLSNTGGRVPEKLFF. CDR3 DNA: TGTGCCAGCAGCTTATCTAACACCGGGGGTCGAGTTCCCGAAAAACTGTTTTTT.

V and J are TRBV5-6 and TRBJ2-7; D is possibly TRBD1 (6 bases). Germline lookup yields CDR1 SGHDT and CDR2 YYEEEE. The CDR3 is made up of 14 amino acids. The V end was cut by 5 bases, the J end by 4 bases, with 16 bases between. CDR3 in amino acids: CASRLTGKAYEQYF. CDR3 DNA sequence: TGTGCCAGCAGGTTAACAGGGAAGGCGTACGAGCAGTACTTC. Using reference TRBV5-6 and TRBJ2-7 for the parts outside the CDR3, the full variable domain is DAGVTQSPTHLIKTRGQQVTLRCSPKSGHDTVSWYQQALGQGPQFIFQYYEEEERQRGNFPDRFSGHQFPNYSSELNVNALLLGDSALYLCASRLTGKAYEQYFGPGTRLTVT.

The chain recombines TRBV28 with TRBJ1-5; possible D gene TRBD1, 6 bases. Trimming left V 4 bases short and J 5 bases short, with 12 bases between. CDR3 size: 14 residues. In germline, CDR1 is MDHEN, CDR2 SYDVKM. The CDR3 nucleotides are TGTGCCAGCAGTTCCCCGCAGGGGTATCAGCCCCAGCATTTT. Protein: CASSSPQGYQPQHF.

The J gene is TRBJ2-3, the V gene TRBV5-1, with 8 bases identical to TRBD2. The V gene's germline CDR1 is SGHRS and CDR2 YFSETQ. Unmatched junction bases numbered 1, after V lost 0 bases and J lost 1 base. The CDR3 runs 15 residues. This CDR3 is CASSLVTSGTDTQYF. DNA of the CDR3: TGCGCCAGCAGCTTGGTGACTAGCGGCACAGATACGCAGTATTTT.

The chain recombines TRBV6-2 or TRBV6-3 with TRBJ2-1, with 9 bases lining up with TRBD1. Trimming at V came to 2 bases and at J to 6 bases, leaving 5 bases not matched to a gene. Germline V CDR1 and CDR2: MNHEY, SVGEGT. The CDR3 is made up of 15 amino acids. The CDR3 DNA sequence: TGTGCCAGCAGTTACGGGACAGGGTTACTCAATGAGCAGTTCTTC. It codes for CASSYGTGLLNEQFF.

The V call is TRBV27, the J call TRBJ2-2; tentatively, D is TRBD1 (6 bases). This CDR3 has 14 amino acids. Trimming pared 8 bases from V and 5 bases from J, leaving 15 bases between. Per the germline V gene, CDR1 is MNHEY and CDR2 is SMNVEV (reference sequence). CDR3 sequence (DNA): TGTGCCAGCTATCGCCAGGGGCCGACCGGGGAGCTGTTTTTT. Translated: CASYRQGPTGELFF.

The gene calls are TRBV10-3 and TRBJ2-7; 7 positions match TRBD1. Germline trimming cut 10 bases from V and 6 bases from J; bases unmatched to any gene: 9. The CDR3 runs 12 residues. Per germline, CDR1 ENHRY and CDR2 SYGVKD. The CDR3 protein is CATAYRGPEQYF. In DNA form, the CDR3 reads TGTGCCACAGCCTACAGGGGTCCCGAGCAGTACTTC.

The chain couples TRBV20-1 to TRBJ2-3; TRBD2 matches at 7 bases. This CDR3 has 13 residues. Germline V gene lookup returns CDR1 DFQATT and CDR2 SNEGSKA (reference sequence). Trimming removed 3 bases from V and 0 bases from J; junction bases left unmatched: 0. CDR3 sequence reads: CSASSGSTDTQYF. Here the CDR3 DNA reads TGCAGTGCTAGTAGCGGGAGCACAGATACGCAGTATTTT.

The chain uses TRBV3-1 (or the pseudogene TRBV3-2) and TRBJ2-2; TRBD1 is a possible D gene (6 bases). The CDR3 length is 13 residues. Germline loops: CDR1 LGHDT, CDR2 YNNKEL (reference sequence). Trimming shortened V by 5 bases and J by 7 bases, and 11 bases separated the two germline ends. In nucleotides, the CDR3 is TGTGCCAGCAGCAGGGGGTCGGGCGGGGAGCTGTTTTTT. It specifies CASSRGSGGELFF.

This clone has a handful of counts. V usage is TRBV2 and J usage is TRBJ2-7; D might be TRBD2 (7 bases). With 4 bases removed from V and 5 bases from J, the gap between germline ends came to 27 bases. The CDR3 sequence is 18 residues long. CDR1 and CDR2 from the germline V gene are SNHLY and FYNNEI. Here the CDR3 reads CASSVSDSLAEGFHEQYF. The CDR3 nucleotides are TGTGCCAGCAGTGTCTCGGACAGTCTAGCGGAGGGGTTTCACGAGCAGTACTTC.

This chain joins TRBV3-1 (or the pseudogene TRBV3-2) and TRBJ2-5; 9 bases map to TRBD1. This CDR3 region has 16 residues. J lost 5 bases, V lost 3 bases, and 10 bases had no gene match. Germline V gene lookup returns CDR1 LGHDT and CDR2 YNNKEL (reference sequence). Here the CDR3 DNA reads TGTGCCAGCAGCCAGACCGGGACAGGGTTCGCGGAGACCCAGTACTTC. It yields the protein CASSQTGTGFAETQYF.

This clone was observed a single time. The rearrangement uses TRBV29-1 and TRBJ2-2; 7 nucleotides agree with TRBD2. The trim removed 7 bases at V and 2 bases at J, leaving 7 bases unmatched. The CDR3 consists of 14 residues. Germline V gene lookup returns CDR1 SQVTM and CDR2 ANQGSEA. This chain's CDR3 is CSGTSGINTGELFF. The CDR3 DNA reads as TGCAGCGGGACCAGCGGGATAAACACCGGGGAGCTGTTTTTT.